This T cell receptor beta chain was recovered during a study of cytomegalovirus exposure and HLA in healthy donors. V dropped 1 base and J dropped 14 bases, with 25 bases sitting between them. Germline CDR1 and CDR2: SGHRS and YFSETQ. This CDR3 is 16 amino acids long. Primers: 60 Vbeta forward and 13 Jbeta reverse. The table came from immunoSEQ multiplex PCR; TCRdb's copy has only in-frame clones and leaves some out. The top ten clones hold approximately 9.8% of a sample with tens of thousands of clones, more than 70% of them seen once. The receptor was isolated from a man in his forties in good health and CMV-seronegative. The chain carries TRBV5-1 and TRBJ2-1, with D possibly matching TRBD1 (6 bases). The sample comprised PBMCs. The CDR3 nucleotides read TGCGCCAGCAGCTTGAGCGGTCAGGGGAGCCCCGCCGGTGAGTTCTTC. Translation gives CASSLSGQGSPAGEFF.